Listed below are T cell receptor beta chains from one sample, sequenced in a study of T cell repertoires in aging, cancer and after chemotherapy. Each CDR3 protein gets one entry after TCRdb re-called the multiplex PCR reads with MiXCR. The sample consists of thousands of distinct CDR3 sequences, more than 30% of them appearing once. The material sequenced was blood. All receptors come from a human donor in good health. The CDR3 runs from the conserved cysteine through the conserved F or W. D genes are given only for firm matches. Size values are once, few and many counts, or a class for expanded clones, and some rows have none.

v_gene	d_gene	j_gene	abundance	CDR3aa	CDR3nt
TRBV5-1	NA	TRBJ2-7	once	CASSPLGNSYEQYF	TGCGCCAGCAGCCCGTTGGGGAATTCCTACGAGCAGTACTTC
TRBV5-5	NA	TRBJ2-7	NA	CASSQGTGPAGEQYF	TGTGCCAGCAGCCAAGGTACGGGCCCCGCCGGCGAGCAGTACTTC
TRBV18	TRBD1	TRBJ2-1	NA	CASSPGQGSNEQFF	TGTGCCAGCTCCCCGGGACAGGGGTCAAATGAGCAGTTCTTC
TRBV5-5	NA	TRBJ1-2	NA	CASSLGGSLANYGYTF	TGTGCCAGCAGCTTGGGGGGGTCCCTAGCTAACTATGGCTACACCTTC
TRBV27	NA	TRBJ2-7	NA	CASSLSGSPYEQYF	TGTGCCAGCAGTCTTTCGGGATCCCCCTACGAGCAGTACTTC
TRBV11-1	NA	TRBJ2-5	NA	CASSLDQAVGAQYF	TGTGCCAGCAGCTTAGACCAGGCGGTCGGGGCCCAGTACTTC
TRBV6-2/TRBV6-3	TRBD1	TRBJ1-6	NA	CASRNTGGSPLHF	TGTGCCAGCAGGAATACAGGGGGATCACCCCTCCACTTT
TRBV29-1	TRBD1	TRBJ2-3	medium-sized	CSSGQGVWDTQYF	TGCAGCTCAGGACAGGGGGTATGGGATACGCAGTATTTT
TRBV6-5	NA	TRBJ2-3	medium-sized	CASSQRWGSADTQYF	TGTGCCAGCAGTCAACGTTGGGGGTCCGCAGATACGCAGTATTTT
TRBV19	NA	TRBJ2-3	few	CASTKADTQYF	TGTGCCAGTACAAAGGCGGATACGCAGTATTTT
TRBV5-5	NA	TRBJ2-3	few	CASSYDGHTQYF	TGTGCCAGCAGCTACGACGGCCATACGCAGTATTTT
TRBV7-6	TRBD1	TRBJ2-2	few	CASSLRTGQTGELFF	TGTGCCAGCAGCTTACGGACAGGTCAAACCGGGGAGCTGTTTTTT
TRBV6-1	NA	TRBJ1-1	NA	CASSRVRSTEAFF	TGTGCCAGCAGCCGAGTCCGAAGTACTGAAGCTTTCTTT
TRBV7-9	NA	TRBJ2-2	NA	CASSFYGELFF	TGTGCCAGCAGCTTTTACGGGGAGCTGTTTTTT
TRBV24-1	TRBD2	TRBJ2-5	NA	CATSDSGGGKETQYF	TGTGCCACCAGTGATTCCGGGGGGGGAAAAGAGACCCAGTACTTC
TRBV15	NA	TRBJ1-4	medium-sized	CATSSDFGGLDEKLFF	TGTGCCACCAGCAGTGACTTCGGGGGCTTGGATGAAAAACTGTTTTTT
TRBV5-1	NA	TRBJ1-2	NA	CASTTLGTEGYTF	TGCGCCAGCACAACTTTGGGGACGGAAGGCTACACCTTC
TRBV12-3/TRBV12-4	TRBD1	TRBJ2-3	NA	CASSGQGVRQYF	TGTGCCAGCTCCGGACAGGGCGTTAGGCAGTATTTT
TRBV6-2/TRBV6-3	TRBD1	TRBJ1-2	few	CASSYIDRGSSHGYTF	TGTGCCAGCAGTTATATCGACAGGGGGTCTTCACATGGCTACACCTTC
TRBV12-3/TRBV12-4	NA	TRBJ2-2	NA	CASSLGQGRLFF	TGTGCCAGCAGTTTAGGGCAGGGGCGGCTGTTTTTT
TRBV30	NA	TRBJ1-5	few	CAWSRMSNQPQHF	TGTGCCTGGAGCAGGATGAGCAATCAGCCCCAGCATTTT
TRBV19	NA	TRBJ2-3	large	CASTSRGGGSTDTQYF	TGTGCCAGTACCTCAAGAGGGGGGGGTAGCACAGATACGCAGTATTTT
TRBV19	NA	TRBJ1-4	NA	CASSPPGGLTGEKLFF	TGTGCCAGTAGCCCACCCGGCGGGTTGACCGGAGAAAAACTGTTTTTT
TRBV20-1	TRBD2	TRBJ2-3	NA	CSAGGLAGYTDTQYF	TGCAGTGCTGGGGGACTAGCGGGTTACACAGATACGCAGTATTTT
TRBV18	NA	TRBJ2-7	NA	CASSPRDGPYEQYF	TGTGCCAGCTCACCTCGGGACGGCCCCTACGAGCAGTACTTC
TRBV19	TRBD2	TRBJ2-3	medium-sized	CASSIAGGQDTQYF	TGTGCCAGTAGTATAGCGGGGGGGCAAGATACGCAGTATTTT
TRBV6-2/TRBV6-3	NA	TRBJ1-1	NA	CASSDLTLGTEAFF	TGTGCCAGCAGTGATTTAACTCTGGGGACTGAAGCTTTCTTT
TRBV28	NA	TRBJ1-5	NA	CASRGDSNQPQHF	TGTGCCAGCAGGGGGGATAGCAATCAGCCCCAGCATTTT
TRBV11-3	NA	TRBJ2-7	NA	CASSLGASDTYEQYF	TGTGCCAGCAGCTTGGGGGCCTCCGATACCTACGAGCAGTACTTC
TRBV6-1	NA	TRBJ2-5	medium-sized	CASRQGREETQYF	TGTGCCAGCAGGCAGGGAAGAGAGGAGACCCAGTACTTC
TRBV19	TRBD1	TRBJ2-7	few	CASSPWTGSYEQYF	TGTGCCAGTAGTCCTTGGACAGGAAGCTACGAGCAGTACTTC
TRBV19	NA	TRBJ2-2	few	CASSIGLANTGELFF	TGTGCCAGTAGTATAGGGCTAGCGAACACCGGGGAGCTGTTTTTT
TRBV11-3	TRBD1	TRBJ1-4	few	CASSLTTGDEKLFF	TGTGCCAGCAGCCTCACTACAGGGGATGAAAAACTGTTTTTT
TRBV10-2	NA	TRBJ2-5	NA	CASSGAPQETQYF	TGCGCCAGCAGTGGAGCTCCCCAAGAGACCCAGTACTTC
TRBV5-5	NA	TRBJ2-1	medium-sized	CASSLVVGEQFF	TGTGCCAGCAGCTTGGTAGTGGGAGAGCAGTTCTTC
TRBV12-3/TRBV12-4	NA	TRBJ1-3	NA	CASSLGAGSGNTIYF	TGTGCCAGCAGTTTAGGGGCAGGTTCTGGAAACACCATATATTTT
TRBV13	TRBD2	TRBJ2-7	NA	CASSLSSGGYEQYF	TGTGCCAGCAGCTTATCTAGCGGGGGATACGAGCAGTACTTC
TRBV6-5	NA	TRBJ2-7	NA	CASTRLDGGLPYEQYF	TGTGCCAGCACCCGTCTGGACGGAGGACTACCCTACGAGCAGTACTTC
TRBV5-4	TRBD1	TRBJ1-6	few	CASSAGTGTGGSPLHF	TGCGCCAGCAGTGCGGGAACCGGGACAGGGGGCTCACCCCTCCACTTT
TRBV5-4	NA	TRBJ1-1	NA	CASSFLTGTEAFF	TGTGCCAGCAGCTTCTTAACGGGGACTGAAGCTTTCTTT
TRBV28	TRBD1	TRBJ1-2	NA	CASSSLGQGRYGYTF	TGTGCCAGCAGCTCCCTTGGACAGGGTCGCTATGGCTACACCTTC
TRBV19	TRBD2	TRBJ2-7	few	CASSQALAGVYEQYF	TGTGCCAGTAGCCAAGCCCTAGCGGGGGTCTACGAGCAGTACTTC
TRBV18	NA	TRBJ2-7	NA	CASSALLGDNSYEQYF	TGTGCCAGCTCAGCGCTCCTCGGGGACAACTCCTACGAGCAGTACTTC
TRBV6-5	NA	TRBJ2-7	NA	CASSPMAPQGYEQYF	TGTGCCAGCAGCCCCATGGCACCCCAGGGCTACGAGCAGTACTTC
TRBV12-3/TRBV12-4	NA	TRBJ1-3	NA	CASSFPGHRSTIYF	TGTGCCAGCAGTTTCCCGGGGCACAGAAGCACCATATATTTT
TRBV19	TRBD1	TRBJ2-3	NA	CASAPGTGKRTRTDTQYF	TGTGCCAGTGCTCCCGGGACAGGGAAGCGGACCCGCACAGATACGCAGTATTTT
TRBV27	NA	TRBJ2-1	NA	CASSFEGGHYNEQFF	TGTGCCAGCAGTTTTGAGGGGGGGCACTACAATGAGCAGTTCTTC
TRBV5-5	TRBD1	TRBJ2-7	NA	CASSQPTGTYEQYF	TGTGCCAGCAGCCAGCCGACAGGGACCTACGAGCAGTACTTC
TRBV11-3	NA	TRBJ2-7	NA	CASSHSYSYEQYF	TGTGCCAGCAGTCACAGCTACTCCTACGAGCAGTACTTC
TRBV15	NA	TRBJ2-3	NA	CATSIGREVTDTQYF	TGTGCCACCAGCATCGGTAGGGAGGTCACAGATACGCAGTATTTT
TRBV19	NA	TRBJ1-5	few	CASQGMNQPQHF	TGTGCCAGCCAAGGGATGAATCAGCCCCAGCATTTT
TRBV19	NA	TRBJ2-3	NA	CASDWGVGDTQYF	TGTGCCAGTGATTGGGGGGTCGGAGATACGCAGTATTTT
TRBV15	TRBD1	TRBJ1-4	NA	CATSKLGQGSNEKLFF	TGTGCCACCAGCAAGCTGGGACAGGGGTCTAATGAAAAACTGTTTTTT
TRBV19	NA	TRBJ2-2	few	CASSSYSGLNTGELFF	TGTGCCAGTAGCTCATACAGCGGGCTGAACACCGGGGAGCTGTTTTTT
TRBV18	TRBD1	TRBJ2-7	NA	CASSTGQGVYEQYF	TGTGCCAGCTCAACGGGACAGGGGGTTTACGAGCAGTACTTC
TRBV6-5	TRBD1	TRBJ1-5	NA	CASSSPQRQGANQPQHF	TGTGCCAGCAGTTCCCCCCAGCGGCAGGGGGCGAATCAGCCCCAGCATTTT
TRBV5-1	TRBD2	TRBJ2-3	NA	CASSLSAGGSTDTQYF	TGCGCCAGCAGCTTATCAGCGGGGGGGAGCACAGATACGCAGTATTTT
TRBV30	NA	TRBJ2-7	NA	CAWSVQGYEQYF	TGTGCCTGGAGTGTACAGGGCTACGAGCAGTACTTC
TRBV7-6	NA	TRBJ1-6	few	CASKQEEYSPLHF	TGTGCCAGCAAGCAGGAGGAATATTCACCCCTCCACTTT